A selection of T cell receptor beta chains follows, all from one sample in a study of OX40 agonist ivuxolimab in advanced cancers. The protocol was immunoSEQ multiplex PCR, while the TCRdb copy is restricted to in-frame clones and leaves out a portion. The table records around 20,000 clones, around 82% of them present only once. Sequencing used CD4+ or CD8+ T cells sorted from blood, obtained in a trial of the OX40 agonist ivuxolimab. The receptors derive from an adult with an advanced solid tumor such as melanoma, head and neck, liver or kidney cancer. Each CDR3 is given without its conserved first and last residue. The listing skips clone size in some rows; elsewhere it reads once, few, many or a size class.

J gene,V gene,clone size,CDR3 protein
TRBJ2-2,TRBV29-1,.,SAPGQGTGELF
TRBJ1-2,TRBV28,.,ASSPRQGSRPGYT
TRBJ2-7,TRBV7-9,.,ASSLDTSSYEQY
TRBJ1-1,TRBV6-6,.,ASRRDGQNTEAF
TRBJ2-1,TRBV6-1,.,ASSEWGNNEQF
TRBJ2-1,TRBV10-2,.,ASSESGLGGGSYNEQF
TRBJ1-5,TRBV13,.,ASSLTGGDQPQH
TRBJ2-1,TRBV7-9,.,ASSLDPTIEQF
TRBJ2-7,TRBV5-6,.,ASSLVSGYEQY
TRBJ2-3,TRBV27,.,ASSQGLAGGHPTDTQY
TRBJ1-1,TRBV7-9,few,ASSFSRYRKNTEAF
TRBJ1-1,TRBV27,.,ASSLSSGLNTEAF
TRBJ1-1,TRBV29-1,.,SVEDSGSEAF
TRBJ1-5,TRBV27,.,ASSFIFTSNQPQH
TRBJ1-2,TRBV6-6,once,ASSTTPNYGYT
TRBJ1-1,TRBV19,.,ASSPQGYLKENTEAF
TRBJ2-1,TRBV6-5,.,ASSYSPGQAYNEQF
TRBJ2-1,TRBV9,once,ASTPGGAYYNEQF
TRBJ2-7,TRBV11-2,.,ASSPPDGYEQY
TRBJ2-5,TRBV6-1,.,ASSELTGGARETQY
TRBJ1-5,TRBV4-1,.,ASSHYVDVDSNQPQH
TRBJ2-2,TRBV20-1,few,SARYNGELF
TRBJ2-7,TRBV11-3,medium-sized,ASSLGTYEQY
TRBJ1-2,TRBV7-2,.,ASSPYQADYGYT
TRBJ2-3,TRBV27,.,ASSLLSTDTQY
TRBJ2-7,TRBV29-1,.,SVITGLTLMQY
TRBJ1-1,TRBV6-1,.,ASRDRIGMNTEAF
TRBJ2-1,TRBV2,few,ASSGYGTGMTYNEQF
TRBJ2-5,TRBV4-1,few,ASSLQGPGSSQETQY
.,TRBV7-2,once,ASSFSWTGGRDEQY
TRBJ1-5,TRBV5-3,.,ARSSGGGSQPQH
TRBJ1-6,TRBV7-9,.,ASSNRTGPKALNSPLH
TRBJ2-6,TRBV25-1,.,ASPGQGAGANVLT
TRBJ2-2,TRBV19,few,ASSIVLGEAGELF
TRBJ1-6,TRBV27,.,ASSPSPADLYSSYNSPLH
TRBJ2-3,TRBV19,.,ASSTSGVGTDTQY
TRBJ2-7,TRBV19,.,ASSIGWGRNYEQY
TRBJ2-7,TRBV30,.,AWSFGTALYEQY
TRBJ1-5,TRBV4-1,.,ASSPGQHSNQPQH
TRBJ2-1,TRBV7-6,few,ASSLEAGGQVEQF
TRBJ2-7,TRBV27,.,ASSLSGPVSEQY
TRBJ2-1,TRBV2,.,ASSETSLAGANEQF
TRBJ2-7,TRBV5-5,.,ASSFRRGPTYEQY
TRBJ2-7,TRBV6-4,.,ASIRTGKGTRSSAGEQY
TRBJ2-3,TRBV7-6,.,ASSFISTDTQY
TRBJ2-1,TRBV19,once,ASSIVTGPYNEQF
TRBJ2-3,TRBV5-4,few,ASSLGQGTSTDTQY
TRBJ2-1,TRBV11-2,once,ASSSHGAGSYNEQF
TRBJ1-4,TRBV7-6,.,ASTPNPGANEKLF
TRBJ2-1,TRBV19,.,ASSVLAGSYNEQF
TRBJ2-3,TRBV7-2,.,ASSPLGGGTDTQY
TRBJ2-5,TRBV6-1,.,ASSEDAAGWYQETQY
TRBJ2-5,TRBV6-5,.,ASSYGQVETQY